This T cell receptor (beta chain) is from a study of vaccination effects on CD4 cells after COVID-19. For the study at large: Median timing of post-vaccine samples was 72 days after the second dose. Study-wide results and caveats: Cross-reactivity with common cold coronaviruses was shown by only 1 of 255 vaccine-induced clones in healthy vaccinees.

CDR1 is MNHNY, CDR2 SVGAGI, per germline (reference sequence). With V trimmed by 6 bases and J by 2 bases, 6 bases remained unmatched. This CDR3 spans 15 amino acids. Sequencing was performed with immunoSEQ multiplex PCR; in TCRdb, only in-frame clones are kept and a portion is missing. The top ten clones hold roughly 2.1% of a sample with about 73,000 clones, less than 75% of them seen once. With respect to this clone: The antigen is undetermined.

Once cultured for roughly nine days, the cells underwent separation to obtain CD4+ T cells. Participants completed two doses of the BNT162b2 or mRNA-1273 vaccine. The authors replaced half the medium with IL-2 medium on days 3 and 7. The clonotype originates from a human donor who received a COVID-19 vaccine. This material consisted of CD4+ T cells from PBMCs cultured without peptide, taken after COVID-19 vaccination. The V call is TRBV6-6, the J call TRBJ1-1; 10 bases match TRBD1. CDR3 residues: CASRTDRGRNTEAFF. The CDR3 coding sequence is TGTGCCAGCAGAACCGACAGGGGGCGCAACACTGAAGCTTTCTTT.